A single T cell receptor (beta chain) is shown here with its context. These data originate in a study of Ad26.COV2.S vaccination and SARS-CoV-2 variants. Clones were sequenced by immunoSEQ multiplex PCR, and TCRdb holds only the in-frame ones, with some missing. The sample consists of more than 40,000 clones, roughly 83% of them appearing once. Germline CDR1 LGHDT, CDR2 YNNKEL (reference sequence). Trimming shortened V by 1 base and J by 6 bases, and 0 bases separated the two germline ends. The CDR3 is 11 residues long. The rearrangement uses TRBV3-1 (or the pseudogene TRBV3-2) and TRBJ2-2, with D hard to call. This receptor was identified in a human donor who had recovered from COVID-19. The sample was peripheral blood, taken after recovery from COVID-19. This CDR3 reads CASSQAGELFF. CDR3 in DNA: TGTGCCAGCAGCCAAGCCGGGGAGCTGTTTTTT.